This TCR beta chain was found in a study of glioma-infiltrating T cells. In the study overall: Low-grade gliomas were grade II; glioblastomas were grade IV at initial diagnosis. Glioma patients had dexamethasone for six or fewer days before surgery.

The CDR3 sequence is 13 residues long. Between the trimmed V and J ends, which lost 3 bases and 3 bases, there was a span of 8 bases. From germline, CDR1 is MDHEN and CDR2 SYDVKM. The iRepertoire nested amplicon-rescue multiplex PCR amplified TCR alpha and beta CDR3s from RNA. TCRdb re-analysed the multiplex PCR reads in MiXCR, keeping a single row per CDR3 protein. The top ten clones hold about 11% of a sample with approximately 400,000 distinct CDR3 sequences, roughly 41% of them seen once. Study-wide points: Non-neoplastic patients had below-expected tissue-blood divergence, while all gliomas exceeded expectation.

At least ten counts were recorded for this clonotype. What it binds is unknown. The TCR originated in a human donor with low-grade glioma or glioblastoma, undergoing nonglioma brain surgery, or in good health (not recorded which). The sample was glioma tissue, nonneoplastic brain tissue, or PBMCs (not recorded which). The chain uses TRBV28 and TRBJ1-1, with D perhaps TRBD1 (5 bases). CDR3 loop: CASSFGGDTEAFF. DNA of the CDR3: TGTGCCAGCAGTTTTGGGGGGGACACTGAAGCTTTCTTT.